The rows below give T cell receptor beta chains drawn from one sample of a study of T cells expressing NK-cell markers. TCRdb reprocessed the 5' RACE reads, keeping one entry per CDR3 protein, no DNA. This listing includes a few hundred thousand distinct CDR3 sequences. Sequencing used blood T cells: a sorted CD56 or NKG2C T cell subset, CD4+ or CD8+ T cells, or bulk PBMC T cells (not recorded which). These receptor sequences come from a man aged 18-30 years in good health. Each CDR3 is given with its conserved first and last residue. Each record gives: CDR3 length, V gene, J gene, CDR3 protein.

14	TRBV5-1	TRBJ2-1	CASSLAGGPVEQFF
11	TRBV6-2/TRBV6-3	TRBJ2-1	CASSSAPEQFF
15	TRBV20-1	TRBJ2-5	CSARDSEWYQETQYF
13	TRBV5-5	TRBJ1-1	CATMTAMNTEAFF
14	TRBV7-9	TRBJ2-3	CASSLIGISDTQYF
15	TRBV15	TRBJ2-2	CATSRAGTTHYALFF
15	TRBV2	TRBJ1-2	CASRTGTGVNYGYTF
17	TRBV20-1	TRBJ2-2	CSARDYRSGGHTGELFF
15	TRBV5-1	TRBJ2-5	CASSLSNSGSRTQYF
14	TRBV27	TRBJ1-3	CASSLSGYGNTIYF
12	TRBV24-1	TRBJ2-3	CATAKGTDTQYF
13	TRBV12-3/TRBV12-4	TRBJ2-3	CASSLAPMDTQYF
13	TRBV11-2	TRBJ2-1	CASSPGTNNEQFF
15	TRBV25-1	TRBJ2-1	CASSEGAGAYNEQFF
14	TRBV12-3/TRBV12-4	TRBJ2-5	CASSQGSRRETQYF
17	TRBV6-5	TRBJ2-1	CATQGQGGFGSYNEQFF
17	TRBV27	TRBJ2-1	CASSSPHSRGHHNEQFF
15	TRBV6-2/TRBV6-3	TRBJ2-7	CASRDTDRFHYEQYF
17	TRBV10-3	TRBJ2-3	CAISESSALAGPDTQYF
14	TRBV5-5	TRBJ2-1	CASSHLGAFNEQFF
16	TRBV20-1	TRBJ2-4	CSARDRRRVAKNIQYF
13	TRBV5-1	TRBJ2-2	CASRPSRAGELFF
18	TRBV6-2/TRBV6-3	TRBJ2-1	CASSYSGLQGATYNEQFF